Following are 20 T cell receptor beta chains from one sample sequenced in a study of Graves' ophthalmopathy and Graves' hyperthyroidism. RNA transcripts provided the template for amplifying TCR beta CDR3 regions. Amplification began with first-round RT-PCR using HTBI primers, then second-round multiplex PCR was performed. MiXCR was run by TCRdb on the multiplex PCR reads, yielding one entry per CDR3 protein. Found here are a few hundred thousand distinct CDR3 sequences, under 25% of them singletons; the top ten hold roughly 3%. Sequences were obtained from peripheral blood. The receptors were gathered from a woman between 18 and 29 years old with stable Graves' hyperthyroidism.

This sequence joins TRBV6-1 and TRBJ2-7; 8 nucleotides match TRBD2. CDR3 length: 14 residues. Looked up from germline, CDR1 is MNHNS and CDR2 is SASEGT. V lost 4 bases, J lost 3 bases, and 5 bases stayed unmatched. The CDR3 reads CASSALLAVYEQYF. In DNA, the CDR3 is TGTGCCAGCAGTGCCCTACTAGCGGTCTACGAGCAGTACTTC.

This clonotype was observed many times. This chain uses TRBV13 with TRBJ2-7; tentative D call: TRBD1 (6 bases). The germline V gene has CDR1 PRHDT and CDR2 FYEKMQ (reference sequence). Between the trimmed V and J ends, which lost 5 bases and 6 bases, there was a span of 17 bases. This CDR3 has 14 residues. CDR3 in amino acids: CASSPETGVIEQYF. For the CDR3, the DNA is TGTGCCAGCAGCCCGGAGACAGGTGTCATCGAGCAGTACTTC.

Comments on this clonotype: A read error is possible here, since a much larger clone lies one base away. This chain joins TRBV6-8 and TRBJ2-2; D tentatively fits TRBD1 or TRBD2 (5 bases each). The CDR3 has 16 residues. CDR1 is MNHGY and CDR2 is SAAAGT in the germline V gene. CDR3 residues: CASSFRTIKNTGELCF. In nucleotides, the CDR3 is TGTGCCAGCAGTTTCCGGACAATCAAGAACACCGGGGAGCTGTGTTTT.

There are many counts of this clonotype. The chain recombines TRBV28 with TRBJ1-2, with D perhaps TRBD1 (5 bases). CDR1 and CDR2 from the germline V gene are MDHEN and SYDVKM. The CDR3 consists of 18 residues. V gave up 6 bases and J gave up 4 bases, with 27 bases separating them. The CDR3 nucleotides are TGTGCCAGCAGCCCAGGGCAGACTTTTAAGATTTTTTTCTATGGCTACACCTTC. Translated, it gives CASSPGQTFKIFFYGYTF.

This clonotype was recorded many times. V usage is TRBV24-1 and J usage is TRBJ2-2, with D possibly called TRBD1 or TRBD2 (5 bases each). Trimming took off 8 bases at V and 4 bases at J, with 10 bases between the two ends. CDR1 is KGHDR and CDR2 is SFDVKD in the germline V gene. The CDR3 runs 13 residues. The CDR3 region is CATTGTLTGELFF. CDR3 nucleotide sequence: TGTGCCACCACAGGGACGCTCACCGGGGAGCTGTTTTTT.

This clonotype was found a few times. In DNA form, the CDR3 reads TGTGCCAGCAGTTTACTGGGAAGAAGTCCTCCGGCTGAAGCTTTCTTT. It codes for CASSLLGRSPPAEAFF. V and J are TRBV27 and TRBJ1-1; D is unclear. CDR3 length: 16 amino acids. The germline gives CDR1 MNHEY, CDR2 SMNVEV (reference sequence). The germline V and J ends were trimmed by 2 bases and 6 bases, with 19 bases remaining between them.

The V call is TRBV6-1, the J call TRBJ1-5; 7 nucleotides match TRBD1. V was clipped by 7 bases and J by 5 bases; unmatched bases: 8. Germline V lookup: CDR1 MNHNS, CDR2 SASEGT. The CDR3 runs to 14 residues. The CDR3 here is CASNDRVTHQPQHF. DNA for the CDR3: TGTGCCAGCAACGACAGGGTCACTCATCAGCCCCAGCATTTT.

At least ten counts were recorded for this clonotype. CDR3 bases: TGTGCCAGCAGCCCAGGGACAGTTGACTATGGCTACACCTTC. Its translation is CASSPGTVDYGYTF. The chain couples TRBV7-9 to TRBJ1-2; 7 bases align to TRBD1. CDR1 is SEHNR, CDR2 FQNEAQ, per germline (reference sequence). Germline trimming cut 5 bases from V and 3 bases from J; bases unmatched to any gene: 6. This CDR3 is 14 amino acids long.

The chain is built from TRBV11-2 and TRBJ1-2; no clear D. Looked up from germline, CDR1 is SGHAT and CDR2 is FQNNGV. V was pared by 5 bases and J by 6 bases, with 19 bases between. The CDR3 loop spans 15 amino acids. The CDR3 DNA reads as TGTGCCAGCAGCCCGGGTCTGGCGGGTGTCAATGGCTACACCTTC. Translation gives CASSPGLAGVNGYTF. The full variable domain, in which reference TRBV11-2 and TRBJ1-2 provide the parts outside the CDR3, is EAGVAQSPRYKIIEKRQSVAFWCNPISGHATLYWYQQILGQGPKLLIQFQNNGVVDDSQLPKDRFSAERLKGVDSTLKIQPAKLEDSAVYLCASSPGLAGVNGYTFGSGTRLTVV.

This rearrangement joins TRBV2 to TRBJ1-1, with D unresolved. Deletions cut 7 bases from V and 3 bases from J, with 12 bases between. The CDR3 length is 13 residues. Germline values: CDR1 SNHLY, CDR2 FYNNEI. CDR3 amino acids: CASNKTPYTEAFF. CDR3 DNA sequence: TGTGCCAGCAATAAGACACCTTACACTGAAGCTTTCTTT.

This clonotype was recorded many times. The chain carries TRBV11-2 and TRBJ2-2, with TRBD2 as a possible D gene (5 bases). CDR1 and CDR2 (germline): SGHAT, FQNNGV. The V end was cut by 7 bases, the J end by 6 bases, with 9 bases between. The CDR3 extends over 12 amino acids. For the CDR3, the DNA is TGTGCCAGCAAGAGGGTTGCCGGGGAGCTGTTTTTT. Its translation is CASKRVAGELFF.

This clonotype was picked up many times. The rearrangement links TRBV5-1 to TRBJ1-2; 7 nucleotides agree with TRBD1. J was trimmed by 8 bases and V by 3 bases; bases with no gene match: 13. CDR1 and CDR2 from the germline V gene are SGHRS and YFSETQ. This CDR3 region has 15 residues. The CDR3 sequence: CASSSEDRRGKGYTF. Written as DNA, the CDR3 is TGCGCCAGCAGCTCGGAAGACCGCAGGGGGAAGGGCTACACCTTC.

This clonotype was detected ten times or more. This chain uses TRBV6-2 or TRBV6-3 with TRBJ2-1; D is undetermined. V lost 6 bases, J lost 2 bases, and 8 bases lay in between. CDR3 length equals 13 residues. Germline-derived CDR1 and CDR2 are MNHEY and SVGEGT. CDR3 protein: CASRPTPYNEQFF. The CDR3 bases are TGTGCCAGCAGACCTACTCCCTACAATGAGCAGTTCTTC.

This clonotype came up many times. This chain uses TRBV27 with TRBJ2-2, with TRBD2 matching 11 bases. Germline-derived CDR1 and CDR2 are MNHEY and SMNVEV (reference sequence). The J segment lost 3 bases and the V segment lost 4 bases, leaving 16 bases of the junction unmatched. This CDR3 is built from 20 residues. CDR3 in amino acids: CASSWLPTSGMDGDTGELFF. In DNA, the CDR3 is TGTGCCAGCAGTTGGCTGCCGACTAGCGGGATGGACGGGGACACCGGGGAGCTGTTTTTT.

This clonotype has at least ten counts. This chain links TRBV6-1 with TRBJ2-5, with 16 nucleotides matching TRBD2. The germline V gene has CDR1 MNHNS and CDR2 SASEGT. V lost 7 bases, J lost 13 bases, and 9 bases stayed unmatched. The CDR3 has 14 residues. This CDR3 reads CASTPGGLAGGGYF. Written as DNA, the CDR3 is TGTGCCAGCACCCCCGGGGGACTAGCGGGAGGGGGGTACTTC.

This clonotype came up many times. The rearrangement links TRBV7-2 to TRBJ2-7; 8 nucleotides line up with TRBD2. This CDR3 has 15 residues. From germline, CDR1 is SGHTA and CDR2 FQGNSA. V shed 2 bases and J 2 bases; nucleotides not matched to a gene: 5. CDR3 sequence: CASSLFGRDPYEQYF. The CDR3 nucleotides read TGTGCCAGCAGCTTATTCGGGAGGGATCCCTACGAGCAGTACTTC.

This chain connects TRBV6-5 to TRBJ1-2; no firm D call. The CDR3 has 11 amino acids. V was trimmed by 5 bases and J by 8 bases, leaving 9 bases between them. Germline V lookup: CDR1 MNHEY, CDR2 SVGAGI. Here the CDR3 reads CASSILRGYTF. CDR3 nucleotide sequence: TGTGCCAGCAGTATCCTCCGAGGCTACACCTTC.

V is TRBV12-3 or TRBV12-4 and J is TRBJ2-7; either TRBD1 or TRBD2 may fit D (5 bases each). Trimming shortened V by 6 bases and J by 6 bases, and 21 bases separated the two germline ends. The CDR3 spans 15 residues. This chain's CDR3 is CASSPQRAGKGEQYF. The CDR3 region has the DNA TGTGCCAGCAGCCCCCAGAGGGCAGGGAAGGGCGAGCAGTACTTC.

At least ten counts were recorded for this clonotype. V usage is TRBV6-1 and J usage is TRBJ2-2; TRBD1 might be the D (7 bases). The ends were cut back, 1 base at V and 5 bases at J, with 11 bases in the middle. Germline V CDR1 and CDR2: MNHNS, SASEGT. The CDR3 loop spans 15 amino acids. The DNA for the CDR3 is TGTGCCAGCAGTGAAGAGGCAGGGGGGACCGGGGAGCTGTTTTTT. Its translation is CASSEEAGGTGELFF.

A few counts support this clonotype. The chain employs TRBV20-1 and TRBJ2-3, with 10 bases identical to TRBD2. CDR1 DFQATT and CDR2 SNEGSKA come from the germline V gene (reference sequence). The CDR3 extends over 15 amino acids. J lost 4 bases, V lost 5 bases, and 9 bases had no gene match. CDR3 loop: CSARASGSYSDTQYF. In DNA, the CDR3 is TGCAGTGCTCGCGCTAGCGGGAGTTACTCAGATACGCAGTATTTT.